This T cell receptor beta chain was obtained from a study of cytomegalovirus exposure and HLA in healthy donors. Study results and caveats: By HLA locus, TCR association rates varied in a later analysis, with DRB1 showing the most and HLA-C the fewest.

With respect to this clone: The antigen is undetermined.

V lost 2 bases and J 5 bases, leaving 3 bases between the germline ends. CDR1 is SEHNR, CDR2 FQNEAQ, per germline (reference sequence). CDR3 length: 11 residues. PCR was performed using 60 Vbeta and 13 Jbeta primers. Assay: immunoSEQ multiplex PCR; the TCRdb copy retains only in-frame clones and omits some. The table lists around 170,000 clones, roughly 78% of them singletons, with 1.5% to 2% in the top ten. This sequence was found in a woman aged 25 to 45 in good health and CMV-seronegative. V usage is TRBV7-9 and J usage is TRBJ1-1; D unclear. Sequences were obtained from PBMCs. In DNA form, the CDR3 reads TGTGCCAGCAGCTTAACTACTGAAGCTTTCTTT. It encodes CASSLTTEAFF. The variable domain in full, completed from reference TRBV7-9 and TRBJ1-1, reads DTGVSQNPRHKITKRGQNVTFRCDPISEHNRLYWYRQTLGQGPEFLTYFQNEAQLEKSRLLSDRFSAERPKGSFSTLEIQRTEQGDSAMYLCASSLTTEAFFGQGTRLTVV.